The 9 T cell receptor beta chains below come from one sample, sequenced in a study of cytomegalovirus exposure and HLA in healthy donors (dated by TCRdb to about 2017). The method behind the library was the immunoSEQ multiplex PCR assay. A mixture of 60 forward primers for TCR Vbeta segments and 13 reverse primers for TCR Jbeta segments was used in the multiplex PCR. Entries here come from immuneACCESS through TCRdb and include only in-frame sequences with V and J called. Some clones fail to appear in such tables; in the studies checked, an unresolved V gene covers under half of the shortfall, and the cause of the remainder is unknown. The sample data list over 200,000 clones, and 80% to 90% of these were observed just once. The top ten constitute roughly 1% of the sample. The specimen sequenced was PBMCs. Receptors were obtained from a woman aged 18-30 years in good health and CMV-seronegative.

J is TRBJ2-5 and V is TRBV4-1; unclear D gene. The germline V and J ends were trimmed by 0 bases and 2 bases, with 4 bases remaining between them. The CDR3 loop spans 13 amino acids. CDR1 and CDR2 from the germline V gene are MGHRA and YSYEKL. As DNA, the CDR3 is TGCGCCAGCAGCCAAGATATTCAAGAGACCCAGTACTTC. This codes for CASSQDIQETQYF.

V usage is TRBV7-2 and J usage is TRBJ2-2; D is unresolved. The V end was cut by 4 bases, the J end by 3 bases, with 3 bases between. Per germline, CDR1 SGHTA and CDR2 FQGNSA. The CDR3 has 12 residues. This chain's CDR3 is CASSSYTGELFF. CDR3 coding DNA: TGTGCCAGCAGCTCTTACACCGGGGAGCTGTTTTTT.

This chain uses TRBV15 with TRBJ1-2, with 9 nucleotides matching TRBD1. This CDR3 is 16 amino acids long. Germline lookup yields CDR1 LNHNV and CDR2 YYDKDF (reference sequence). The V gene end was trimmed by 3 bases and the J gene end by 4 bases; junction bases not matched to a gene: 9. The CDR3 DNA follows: TGTGCCACCAGCAGGGCCCTCACAGGGGGCGCCTATGGCTACACCTTC. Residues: CATSRALTGGAYGYTF.

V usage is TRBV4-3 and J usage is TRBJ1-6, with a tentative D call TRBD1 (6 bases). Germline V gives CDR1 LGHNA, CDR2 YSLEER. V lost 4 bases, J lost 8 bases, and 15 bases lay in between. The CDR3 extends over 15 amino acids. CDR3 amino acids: CASSPGRGGHSPLHF. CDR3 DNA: TGCGCCAGCAGCCCCGGAAGGGGGGGGCATTCACCCCTCCACTTT.

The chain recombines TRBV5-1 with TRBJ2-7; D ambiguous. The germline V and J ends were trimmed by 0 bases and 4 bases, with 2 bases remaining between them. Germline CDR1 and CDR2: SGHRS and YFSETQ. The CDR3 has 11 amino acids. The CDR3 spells CASSLAYEQYF. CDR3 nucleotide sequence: TGCGCCAGCAGCTTGGCTTACGAGCAGTACTTC.

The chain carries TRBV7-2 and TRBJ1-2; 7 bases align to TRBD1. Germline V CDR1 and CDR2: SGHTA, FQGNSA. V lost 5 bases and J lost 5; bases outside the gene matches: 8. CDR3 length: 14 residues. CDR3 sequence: CASSPNTGVYGYTF. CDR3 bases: TGTGCCAGCAGCCCCAATACAGGGGTGTATGGCTACACCTTC.

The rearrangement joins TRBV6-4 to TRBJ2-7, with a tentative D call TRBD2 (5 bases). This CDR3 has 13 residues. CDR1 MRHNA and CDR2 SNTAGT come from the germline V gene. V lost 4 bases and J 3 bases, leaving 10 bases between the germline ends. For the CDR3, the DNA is TGTGCCAGCAGTGCCGGTAGCGACTACGAGCAGTACTTC. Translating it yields CASSAGSDYEQYF.

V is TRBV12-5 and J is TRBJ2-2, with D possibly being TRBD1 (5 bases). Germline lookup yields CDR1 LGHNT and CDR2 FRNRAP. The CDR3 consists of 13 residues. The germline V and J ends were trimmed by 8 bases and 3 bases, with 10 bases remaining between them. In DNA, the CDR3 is TGTGCTAGTTTTAGACAGCACACCGGGGAGCTGTTTTTT. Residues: CASFRQHTGELFF.

As DNA, the CDR3 is TGTGCCAGCAGCTACCGAGGACAGGGGGAAGTACCGAGCTCTGGAAACACCATATATTTT. Encoded protein: CASSYRGQGEVPSSGNTIYF. The chain combines TRBV5-4 with TRBJ1-3; 10 bases align to TRBD1. The CDR3 covers 20 residues. V shed 3 bases, J shed 0 bases, and the junction held 15 bases outside the gene matches. From germline, CDR1 is SGHNT and CDR2 YYREEE (reference sequence).